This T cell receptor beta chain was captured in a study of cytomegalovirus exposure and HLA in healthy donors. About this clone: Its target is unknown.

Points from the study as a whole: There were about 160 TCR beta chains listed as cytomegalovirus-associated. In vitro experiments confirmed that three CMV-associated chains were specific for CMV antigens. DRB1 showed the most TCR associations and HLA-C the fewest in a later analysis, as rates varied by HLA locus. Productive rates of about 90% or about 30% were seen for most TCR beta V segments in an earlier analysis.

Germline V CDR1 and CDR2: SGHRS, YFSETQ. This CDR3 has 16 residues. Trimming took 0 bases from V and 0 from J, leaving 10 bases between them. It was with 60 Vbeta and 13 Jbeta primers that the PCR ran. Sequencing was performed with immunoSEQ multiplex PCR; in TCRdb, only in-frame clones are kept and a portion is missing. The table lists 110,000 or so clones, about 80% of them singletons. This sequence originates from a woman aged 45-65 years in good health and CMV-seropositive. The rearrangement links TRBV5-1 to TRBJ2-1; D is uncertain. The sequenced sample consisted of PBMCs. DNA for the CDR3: TGCGCCAGCAGCTTGGGTCTTAGTAGCTCCTACAATGAGCAGTTCTTC. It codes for CASSLGLSSSYNEQFF. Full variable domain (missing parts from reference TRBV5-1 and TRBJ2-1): KAGVTQTPRYLIKTRGQQVTLSCSPISGHRSVSWYQQTPGQGLQFLFEYFSETQRNKGNFPGRFSGRQFSNSRSEMNVSTLELGDSALYLCASSLGLSSSYNEQFFGPGTRLTVL.